A single sample gave rise to the 19 T cell receptor beta chains below, sequenced in a study of blood T cell repertoires in COVID-19. The data were produced by immunoSEQ multiplex PCR, yet TCRdb's version contains in-frame clones alone and is incomplete. The profile covers tens of thousands of clones, with more than 75% appearing a single time and 3.5% to 4% taken by the ten largest. Sequencing input: peripheral blood. All receptors come from a human donor in a cohort sampled during active COVID-19.

This clone is a singleton in its sample. The genes are TRBV19 and TRBJ2-7; 10 bases map to TRBD2. This CDR3 has 15 amino acids. The V gene's germline CDR1 is LNHDA and CDR2 SQIVND (reference sequence). The junction had 7 bases not matched to a gene; V was cut back by 4 bases and J by 4 bases. CDR3 nucleotides: TGTGCCAGTAGTACCTCTAGCGGGAGAGTGTACGAGCAGTACTTC. Amino acids: CASSTSSGRVYEQYF.

The CDR3 nucleotides are TGTGCCACCAGTGATAGCGGCGTCCAGGGGGGTCAGCCCCAGCATTTT. Its protein is CATSDSGVQGGQPQHF. The V gene is TRBV24-1, the J gene TRBJ1-5; 7 nucleotides match TRBD1. After removal of 3 bases from V and 6 bases from J, the junction contained 10 bases not matched to a gene. Germline V gene sequence: CDR1 KGHDR, CDR2 SFDVKD. CDR3 length: 16 residues.

The V gene is TRBV2, the J gene TRBJ2-7; D perhaps matches TRBD2 (6 bases). The germline V and J ends were trimmed by 8 bases and 0 bases, with 11 bases remaining between them. This CDR3 spans 13 amino acids. Per the germline V gene, CDR1 is SNHLY and CDR2 is FYNNEI. The CDR3 is CASWAGPSYEQYF. For the CDR3, the DNA is TGTGCCAGCTGGGCGGGACCCTCCTACGAGCAGTACTTC.

The V gene is TRBV24-1, the J gene TRBJ2-2; D unresolved. The CDR3 contains 14 residues. Germline V gene lookup returns CDR1 KGHDR and CDR2 SFDVKD. The germline V and J ends were trimmed by 3 bases and 6 bases, with 10 bases remaining between them. The CDR3 DNA is TGTGCCACCAGTGATGGGCTCTACGCCGGGGAGCTGTTTTTT. Amino acids: CATSDGLYAGELFF.

This clone showed up just a few times. The gene calls are TRBV7-8 and TRBJ1-3; 8 bases line up with TRBD1. The CDR3 consists of 17 residues. The germline gives CDR1 SGHVS, CDR2 FQNEAQ. The junction had 13 bases not matched to a gene; V was cut back by 5 bases and J by 4 bases. The DNA for the CDR3 is TGTGCCAGCAGCCCTCTCCCCAGGGGGCTATCGGGAAACACCATATATTTT. Its protein product is CASSPLPRGLSGNTIYF.

The rearrangement joins TRBV6-2 or TRBV6-3 to TRBJ2-7, with D perhaps matching TRBD2 (5 bases). The CDR3 has 12 amino acids. Deletions cut 4 bases from V and 5 bases from J, with 9 bases between. Germline CDR1 is MNHEY and CDR2 is SVGEGT. This CDR3 reads CASSSGINEQYF. Here the CDR3 DNA reads TGTGCCAGCAGTTCGGGAATCAACGAGCAGTACTTC.

The rearrangement joins TRBV9 to TRBJ2-7, with 9 bases lining up with TRBD2. The CDR3 covers 16 residues. CDR1 and CDR2 from the germline V gene are SGDLS and YYNGEE. J gave up 3 bases and V 0 bases, and 7 bases lay outside the gene matches. Here the CDR3 reads CASSVGSGGPGYEQYF. CDR3 in DNA: TGTGCCAGCAGCGTAGGAAGCGGGGGGCCGGGCTACGAGCAGTACTTC.

This clone was detected only once. The chain uses TRBV30 and TRBJ2-3; D is ambiguous. V was pared by 0 bases and J by 3 bases, with 4 bases between. This CDR3 has 12 residues. The V gene's germline CDR1 is GTSNPN and CDR2 SVGIG (reference sequence). CDR3 in DNA: TGTGCCTGGAGTGTTCGGACAGATACGCAGTATTTT. Translation gives CAWSVRTDTQYF.

This clone is a singleton in its sample. The J gene is TRBJ1-2, the V gene TRBV5-8, with TRBD1 as a possible D gene (6 bases). The V gene's germline CDR1 is SGHTS and CDR2 YDEGEE. The CDR3 extends over 13 amino acids. V lost 8 bases, J lost 8 bases, and 19 bases lay in between. The CDR3 sequence is CASTRGGHEGYTF. As DNA, the CDR3 is TGTGCCAGTACCCGCGGGGGGCATGAGGGCTACACCTTC.

The CDR3 is CASSVRAGGLTDTQYF. The CDR3, as DNA: TGTGCCAGCAGCGTACGGGCGGGGGGGCTTACAGATACGCAGTATTTT. The gene calls are TRBV9 and TRBJ2-3, with TRBD2 matching 9 bases. V gave up 1 base and J gave up 3 bases; unmatched junction bases: 6. CDR3 length: 16 amino acids. From germline, CDR1 is SGDLS and CDR2 YYNGEE. The complete variable domain, with remaining parts taken from reference TRBV9 and TRBJ2-3, reads DSGVTQTPKHLITATGQRVTLRCSPRSGDLSVYWYQQSLDQGLQFLIQYYNGEERAKGNILERFSAQQFPDLHSELNLSSLELGDSALYFCASSVRAGGLTDTQYFGPGTRLTVL.

The rearrangement joins TRBV6-1 to TRBJ2-7; D perhaps matches TRBD2 (5 bases). Germline lookup yields CDR1 MNHNS and CDR2 SASEGT. V was shortened by 3 bases and J by 0 bases, with 15 bases between the two germline ends. The CDR3 covers 16 residues. CDR3 amino acids: CASSDAGKQSSYEQYF. The CDR3 nucleotides are TGTGCCAGCAGTGATGCCGGGAAACAGAGCTCCTACGAGCAGTACTTC.

This chain uses TRBV6-5 with TRBJ1-5, with D possibly being TRBD1 (6 bases). The CDR3 loop spans 16 amino acids. Per the germline V gene, CDR1 is MNHEY and CDR2 is SVGAGI. V was pared by 4 bases and J by 4 bases, with 17 bases between. Here the CDR3 DNA reads TGTGCCAGCAGTTCGGGCCGGAAGGGGGTGAATCAGCCCCAGCATTTT. Its protein product is CASSSGRKGVNQPQHF.

This clone is a singleton in its sample. The CDR3 here is CASSPGGGPYEQYF. The CDR3 bases are TGTGCCAGTAGTCCTGGGGGGGGGCCCTACGAGCAGTACTTC. The rearrangement uses TRBV19 and TRBJ2-7; D is perhaps TRBD2 (7 bases). Germline CDR1 reads LNHDA; CDR2 reads SQIVND (reference sequence). V shed 5 bases and J shed 2 bases, with 13 bases lying between them. The CDR3 has 14 amino acids.

This chain connects TRBV4-2 to TRBJ1-1; 7 positions agree with TRBD1. The CDR3 spans 20 residues. From germline, CDR1 is LGHNA and CDR2 YNFKEQ. Trimming removed 3 bases from V and 7 bases from J; junction bases left unmatched: 26. The CDR3 protein is CASSHPTVTRQGHIVGEAFF. CDR3 coding DNA: TGTGCCAGCAGCCATCCCACCGTGACCAGACAGGGCCATATAGTTGGTGAAGCTTTCTTT.

The chain recombines TRBV7-9 with TRBJ2-7; D gene uncertain. Trimming removed 2 bases at V and 5 bases at J, with 4 bases between. Germline values: CDR1 SEHNR, CDR2 FQNEAQ (reference sequence). There are 11 residues in the CDR3. The CDR3 protein is CASSLSDEQYF. The CDR3 nucleotides read TGTGCCAGCAGCTTATCGGACGAGCAGTACTTC.

There are a few counts of this clone. V usage is TRBV9 and J usage is TRBJ2-7; D unclear. Germline V gene sequence: CDR1 SGDLS, CDR2 YYNGEE. V was pared by 3 bases and J by 4 bases, with 11 bases between. CDR3 length: 13 amino acids. The CDR3, as DNA: TGTGCCAGCAGCGCCCCGCCGCGATACGAGCAGTACTTC. It yields the protein CASSAPPRYEQYF.

This clone appeared a single time. This sequence joins TRBV27 and TRBJ2-2, with TRBD1 as a possible D gene (6 bases). Looked up from germline, CDR1 is MNHEY and CDR2 is SMNVEV (reference sequence). Trimming shortened V by 8 bases and J by 1 base, and 8 bases separated the two germline ends. There are 13 residues in the CDR3. Here the CDR3 reads CASQGQNTGELFF. For the CDR3, the DNA is TGTGCCAGCCAGGGGCAGAACACCGGGGAGCTGTTTTTT.

The chain employs TRBV5-4 and TRBJ2-5; weak D call: TRBD2 (6 bases). The CDR3 is made up of 18 amino acids. The germline V and J ends were trimmed by 3 bases and 0 bases, with 21 bases remaining between them. Germline-derived CDR1 and CDR2 are SGHNT and YYREEE (reference sequence). CDR3 sequence: CASSSHPLVADYQETQYF. The DNA for the CDR3 is TGTGCCAGCAGCTCCCATCCCCTGGTAGCGGATTACCAAGAGACCCAGTACTTC.

This clone was recorded once. The chain recombines TRBV15 with TRBJ2-3; D gene unclear. In germline, CDR1 is LNHNV, CDR2 YYDKDF (reference sequence). The CDR3 contains 18 residues. V gave up 0 bases and J gave up 0 bases, with 16 bases separating them. The CDR3 nucleotides read TGTGCCACCAGCAGAGATAGTTACGCAACCTCTAGCACAGATACGCAGTATTTT. This encodes CATSRDSYATSSTDTQYF. The full variable domain, completed using reference TRBV15 and TRBJ2-3, is DAMVIQNPRYQVTQFGKPVTLSCSQTLNHNVMYWYQQKSSQAPKLLFHYYDKDFNNEADTPDNFQSRRPNTSFCFLDIRSPGLGDTAMYLCATSRDSYATSSTDTQYFGPGTRLTVL.